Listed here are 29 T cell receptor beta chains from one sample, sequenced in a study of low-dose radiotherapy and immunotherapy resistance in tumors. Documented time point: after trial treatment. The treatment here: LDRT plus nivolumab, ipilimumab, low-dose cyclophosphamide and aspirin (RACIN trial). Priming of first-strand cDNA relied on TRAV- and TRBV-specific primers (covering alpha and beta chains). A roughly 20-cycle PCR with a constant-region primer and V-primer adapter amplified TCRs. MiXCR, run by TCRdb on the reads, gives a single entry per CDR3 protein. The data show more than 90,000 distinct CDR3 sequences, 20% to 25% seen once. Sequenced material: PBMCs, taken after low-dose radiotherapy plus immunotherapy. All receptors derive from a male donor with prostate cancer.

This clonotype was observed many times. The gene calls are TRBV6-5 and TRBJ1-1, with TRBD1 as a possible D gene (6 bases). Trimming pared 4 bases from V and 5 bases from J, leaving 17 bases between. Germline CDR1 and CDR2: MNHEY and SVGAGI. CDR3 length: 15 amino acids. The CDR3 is CASSSLGGAGTEAFF. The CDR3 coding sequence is TGTGCCAGCAGTTCCCTGGGGGGCGCGGGGACTGAAGCTTTCTTT.

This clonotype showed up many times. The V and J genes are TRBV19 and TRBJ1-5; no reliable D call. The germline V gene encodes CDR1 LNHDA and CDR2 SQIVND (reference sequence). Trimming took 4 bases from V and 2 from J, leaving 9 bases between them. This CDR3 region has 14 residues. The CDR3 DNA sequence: TGTGCCAGTAGTAGACCCAGTGGCAATCAGCCCCAGCATTTT. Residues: CASSRPSGNQPQHF.

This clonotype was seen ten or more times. CDR3 in DNA: TGTGCCACCAGAGCGGGGGGGACTTCCCAAGAGACCCAGTACTTC. Protein product: CATRAGGTSQETQYF. V gene TRBV10-3 combines with J gene TRBJ2-5; 10 nucleotides agree with TRBD2. Trimming at V came to 10 bases and at J to 1 base, leaving 9 bases not matched to a gene. This CDR3 is built from 15 residues. Per germline, CDR1 ENHRY and CDR2 SYGVKD.

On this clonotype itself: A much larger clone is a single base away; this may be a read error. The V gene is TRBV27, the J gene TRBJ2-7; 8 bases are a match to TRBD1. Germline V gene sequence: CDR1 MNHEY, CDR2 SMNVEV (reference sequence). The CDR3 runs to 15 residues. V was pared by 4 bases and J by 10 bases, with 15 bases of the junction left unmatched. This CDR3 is CASSSSGTGIVGQYF. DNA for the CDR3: TGTGCCAGCAGTTCCTCCGGGACAGGTATCGTTGGACAGTACTTC.

The CDR3 DNA is TGCGCCAGCAGTGAGTCTCCACGGACACCCCTCCACTTT. Translating it yields CASSESPRTPLHF. J is TRBJ1-6 and V is TRBV10-2; D unclear. Trimming took 0 bases from V and 11 from J, leaving 8 bases between them. Germline loops: CDR1 WSHSY, CDR2 SAAADI. This CDR3 has 13 amino acids.

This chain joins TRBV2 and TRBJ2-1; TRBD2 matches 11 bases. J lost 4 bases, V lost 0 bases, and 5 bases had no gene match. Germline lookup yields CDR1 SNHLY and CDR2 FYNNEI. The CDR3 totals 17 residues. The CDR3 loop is CASSEARLAGRYNEQFF. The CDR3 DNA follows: TGTGCCAGCAGTGAAGCGCGACTAGCGGGGAGGTACAATGAGCAGTTCTTC.

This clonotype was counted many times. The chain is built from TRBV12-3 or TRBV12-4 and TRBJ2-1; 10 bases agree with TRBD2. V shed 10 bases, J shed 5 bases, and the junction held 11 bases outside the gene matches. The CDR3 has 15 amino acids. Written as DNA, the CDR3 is TGTGCCATCAACTCCGGGACTAGCGAGAACAATGAGCAGTTCTTC. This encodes CAINSGTSENNEQFF.

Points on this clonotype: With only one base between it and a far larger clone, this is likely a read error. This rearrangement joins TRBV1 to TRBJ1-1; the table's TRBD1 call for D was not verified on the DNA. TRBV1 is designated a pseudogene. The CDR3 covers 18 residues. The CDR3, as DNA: TGCACCAGCAGCCAAACCTTGGGGGGAGCCGGGGTGAACACTGAAGCTTTCTTT. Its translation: CTSSQTLGGAGVNTEAFF.

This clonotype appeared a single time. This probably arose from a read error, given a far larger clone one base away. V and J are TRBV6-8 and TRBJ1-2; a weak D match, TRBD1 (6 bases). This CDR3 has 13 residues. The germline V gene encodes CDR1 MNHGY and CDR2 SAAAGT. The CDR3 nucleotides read TGTGCCGGCAGTCGAAACCCAGGGGATGGCTACACCTTC. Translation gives CAGSRNPGDGYTF.

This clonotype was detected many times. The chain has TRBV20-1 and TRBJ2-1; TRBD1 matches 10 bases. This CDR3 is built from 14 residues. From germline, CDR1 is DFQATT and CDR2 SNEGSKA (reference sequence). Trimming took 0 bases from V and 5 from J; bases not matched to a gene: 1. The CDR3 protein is CSARETGGHNEQFF. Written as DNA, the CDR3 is TGCAGTGCTAGAGAGACAGGGGGCCACAATGAGCAGTTCTTC.

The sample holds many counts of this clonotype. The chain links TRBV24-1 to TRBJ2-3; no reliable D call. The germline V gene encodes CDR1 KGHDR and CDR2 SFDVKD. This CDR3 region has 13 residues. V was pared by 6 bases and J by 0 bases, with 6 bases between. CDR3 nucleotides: TGTGCCACCAGTCAAACAAGCACAGATACGCAGTATTTT. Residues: CATSQTSTDTQYF.

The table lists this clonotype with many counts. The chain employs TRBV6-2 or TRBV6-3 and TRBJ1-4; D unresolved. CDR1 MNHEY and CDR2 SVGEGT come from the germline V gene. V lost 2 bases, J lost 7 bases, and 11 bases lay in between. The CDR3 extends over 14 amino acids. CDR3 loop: CASSYERAGEKLFF. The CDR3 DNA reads TGTGCCAGCAGTTACGAGAGGGCGGGTGAAAAACTGTTTTTT.

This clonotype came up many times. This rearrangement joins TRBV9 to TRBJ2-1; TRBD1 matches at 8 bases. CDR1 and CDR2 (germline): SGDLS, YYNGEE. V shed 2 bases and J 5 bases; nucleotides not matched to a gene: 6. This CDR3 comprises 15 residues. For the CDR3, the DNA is TGTGCCAGCAGCGTCCTAGGACAGGGAAACAATGAGCAGTTCTTC. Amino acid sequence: CASSVLGQGNNEQFF. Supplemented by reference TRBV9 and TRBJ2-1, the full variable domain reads DSGVTQTPKHLITATGQRVTLRCSPRSGDLSVYWYQQSLDQGLQFLIQYYNGEERAKGNILERFSAQQFPDLHSELNLSSLELGDSALYFCASSVLGQGNNEQFFGPGTRLTVL.

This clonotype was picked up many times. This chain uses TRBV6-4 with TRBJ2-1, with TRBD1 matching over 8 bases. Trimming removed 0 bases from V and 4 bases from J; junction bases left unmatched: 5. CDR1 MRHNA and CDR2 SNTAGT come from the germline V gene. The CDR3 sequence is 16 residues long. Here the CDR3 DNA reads TGTGCCAGCAGTGACTCCGGGACAGGCCCATACAATGAGCAGTTCTTC. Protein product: CASSDSGTGPYNEQFF.

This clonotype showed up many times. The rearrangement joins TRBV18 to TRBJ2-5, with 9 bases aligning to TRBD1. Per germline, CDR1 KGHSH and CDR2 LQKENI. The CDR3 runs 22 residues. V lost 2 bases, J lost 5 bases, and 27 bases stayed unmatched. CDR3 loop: CASSPGATVTGTGLTGSETQYF. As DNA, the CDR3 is TGTGCCAGCTCACCAGGGGCGACTGTGACCGGGACAGGGCTGACCGGATCGGAGACCCAGTACTTC.

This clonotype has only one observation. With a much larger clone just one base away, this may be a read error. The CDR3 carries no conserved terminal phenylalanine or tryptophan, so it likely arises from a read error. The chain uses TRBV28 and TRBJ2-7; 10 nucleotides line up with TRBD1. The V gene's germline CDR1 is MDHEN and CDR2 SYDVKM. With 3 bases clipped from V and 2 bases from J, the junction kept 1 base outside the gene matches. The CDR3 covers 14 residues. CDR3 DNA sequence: TGTGCCAGCAGTTTGGACAGGGGGACCTACGAGCAGTACTCC. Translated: CASSLDRGTYEQYS.

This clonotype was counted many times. In DNA, the CDR3 is TGTGCCACCAGCAGAGATCGGGGGGATGAGCAGTTCTTC. It translates to CATSRDRGDEQFF. The genes are TRBV15 and TRBJ2-1; TRBD2 matches at 7 bases. The germline V gene encodes CDR1 LNHNV and CDR2 YYDKDF (reference sequence). The CDR3 is made up of 13 amino acids. Trimming removed 0 bases from V and 8 bases from J; junction bases left unmatched: 1. The variable domain in full, completed from reference TRBV15 and TRBJ2-1, reads DAMVIQNPRYQVTQFGKPVTLSCSQTLNHNVMYWYQQKSSQAPKLLFHYYDKDFNNEADTPDNFQSRRPNTSFCFLDIRSPGLGDTAMYLCATSRDRGDEQFFGPGTRLTVL.

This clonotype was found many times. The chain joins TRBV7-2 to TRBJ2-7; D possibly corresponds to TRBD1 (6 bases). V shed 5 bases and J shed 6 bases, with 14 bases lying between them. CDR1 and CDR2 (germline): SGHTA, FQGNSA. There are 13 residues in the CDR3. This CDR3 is CASSNHRVGEQYF. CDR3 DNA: TGTGCCAGCAGCAACCACAGGGTGGGCGAGCAGTACTTC.

CDR3 region: CASSSNTPGHITDTQYF. The CDR3 coding sequence is TGTGCCAGCAGCTCCAATACCCCGGGACACATCACAGATACGCAGTATTTT. The gene calls are TRBV7-9 and TRBJ2-3, with D possibly being TRBD1 (6 bases). V lost 4 bases and J lost 2, with 19 bases in between. The CDR3 is 17 residues long. Germline-derived CDR1 and CDR2 are SEHNR and FQNEAQ (reference sequence).

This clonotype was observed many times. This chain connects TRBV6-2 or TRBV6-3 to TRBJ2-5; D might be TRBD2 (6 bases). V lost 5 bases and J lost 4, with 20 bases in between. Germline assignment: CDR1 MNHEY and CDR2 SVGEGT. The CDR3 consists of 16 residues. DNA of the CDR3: TGTGCCAGCAGTGAAGATTCGTCCGGGAGTGGAGAGACCCAGTACTTC. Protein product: CASSEDSSGSGETQYF.

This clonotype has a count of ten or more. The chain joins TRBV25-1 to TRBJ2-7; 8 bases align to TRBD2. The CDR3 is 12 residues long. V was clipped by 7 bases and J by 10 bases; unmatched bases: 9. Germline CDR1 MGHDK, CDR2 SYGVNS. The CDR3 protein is CASITGRGDQYF. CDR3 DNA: TGTGCCAGCATCACCGGGAGGGGCGATCAGTACTTC.

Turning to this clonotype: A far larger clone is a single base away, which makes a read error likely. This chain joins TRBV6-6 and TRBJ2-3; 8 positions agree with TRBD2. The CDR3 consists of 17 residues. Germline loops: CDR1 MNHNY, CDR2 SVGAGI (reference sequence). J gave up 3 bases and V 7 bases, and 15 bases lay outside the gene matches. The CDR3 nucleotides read TGTGCCAGCAAGGGAGACTGGACTAGCTTCGGAACAGATACGCAGTATTTT. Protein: CASKGDWTSFGTDTQYF.

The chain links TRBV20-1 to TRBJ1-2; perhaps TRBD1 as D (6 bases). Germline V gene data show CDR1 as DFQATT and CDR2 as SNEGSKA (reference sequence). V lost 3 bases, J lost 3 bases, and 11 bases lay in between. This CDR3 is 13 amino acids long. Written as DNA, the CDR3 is TGCAGTGCTAGCCCAGGGGCGGACTATGGCTACACCTTC. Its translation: CSASPGADYGYTF.

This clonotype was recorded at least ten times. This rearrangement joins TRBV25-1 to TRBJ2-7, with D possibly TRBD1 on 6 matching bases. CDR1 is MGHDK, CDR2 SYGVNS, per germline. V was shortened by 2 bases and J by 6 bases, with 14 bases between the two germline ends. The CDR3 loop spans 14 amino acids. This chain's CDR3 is CASSENWGTSEQYF. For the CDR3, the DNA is TGTGCCAGCAGTGAAAATTGGGGGACAAGCGAGCAGTACTTC.

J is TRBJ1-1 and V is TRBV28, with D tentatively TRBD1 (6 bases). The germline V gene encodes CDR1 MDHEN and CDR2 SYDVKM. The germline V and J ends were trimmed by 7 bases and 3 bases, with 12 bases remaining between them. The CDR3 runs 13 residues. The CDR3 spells CASTQGFDTEAFF. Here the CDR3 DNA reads TGTGCCAGCACTCAGGGGTTCGACACTGAAGCTTTCTTT.

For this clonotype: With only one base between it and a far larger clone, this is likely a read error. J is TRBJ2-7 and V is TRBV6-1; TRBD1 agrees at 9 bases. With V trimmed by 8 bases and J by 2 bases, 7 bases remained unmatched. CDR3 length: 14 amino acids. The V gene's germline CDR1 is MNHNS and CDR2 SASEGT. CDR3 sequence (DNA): TGTGCCAGCCTTCGACAGGGGGGACCCTACGAGCAGTACTTC. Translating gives CASLRQGGPYEQYF.

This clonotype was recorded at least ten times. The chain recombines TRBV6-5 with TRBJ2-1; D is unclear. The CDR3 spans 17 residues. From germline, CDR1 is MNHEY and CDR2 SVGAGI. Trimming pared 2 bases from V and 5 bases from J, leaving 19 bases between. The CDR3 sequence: CASSYEPYQELDNEQFF. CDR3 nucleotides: TGTGCCAGCAGTTACGAACCGTACCAAGAGCTAGACAATGAGCAGTTCTTC.

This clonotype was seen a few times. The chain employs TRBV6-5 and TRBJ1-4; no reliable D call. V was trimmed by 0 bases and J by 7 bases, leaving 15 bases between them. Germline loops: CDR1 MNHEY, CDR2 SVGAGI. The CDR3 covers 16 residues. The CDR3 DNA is TGTGCCAGCAGTTACTCGGGAGGGAGGAGCCCTGAAAAACTGTTTTTT. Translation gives CASSYSGGRSPEKLFF.

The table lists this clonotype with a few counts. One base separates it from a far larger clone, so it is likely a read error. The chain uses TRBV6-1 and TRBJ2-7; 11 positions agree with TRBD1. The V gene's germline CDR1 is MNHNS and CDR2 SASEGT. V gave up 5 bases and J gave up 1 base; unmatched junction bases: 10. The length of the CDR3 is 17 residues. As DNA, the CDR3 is TGTGCCAGCAGTCACTCAGCCGGGACAGGGGGTTCCTACGAGCAGTACTTC. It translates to CASSHSAGTGGSYEQYF.